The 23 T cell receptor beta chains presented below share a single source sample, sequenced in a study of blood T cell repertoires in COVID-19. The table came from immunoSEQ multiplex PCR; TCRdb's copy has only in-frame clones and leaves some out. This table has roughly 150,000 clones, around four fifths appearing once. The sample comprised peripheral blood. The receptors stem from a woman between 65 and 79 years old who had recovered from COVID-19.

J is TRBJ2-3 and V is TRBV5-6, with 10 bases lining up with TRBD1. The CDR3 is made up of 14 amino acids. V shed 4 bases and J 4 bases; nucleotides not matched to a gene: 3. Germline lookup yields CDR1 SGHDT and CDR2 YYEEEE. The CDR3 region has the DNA TGTGCCAGCAGCCGGACAGGGGGGCCAGATACGCAGTATTTT. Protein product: CASSRTGGPDTQYF.

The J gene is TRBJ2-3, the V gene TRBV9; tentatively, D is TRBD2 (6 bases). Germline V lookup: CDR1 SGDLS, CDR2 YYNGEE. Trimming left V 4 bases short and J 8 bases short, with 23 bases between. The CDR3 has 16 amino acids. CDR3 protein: CASSPGGGATLSTQYF. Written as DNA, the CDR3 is TGTGCCAGCAGCCCCGGAGGAGGGGCCACCCTGAGTACGCAGTATTTT.

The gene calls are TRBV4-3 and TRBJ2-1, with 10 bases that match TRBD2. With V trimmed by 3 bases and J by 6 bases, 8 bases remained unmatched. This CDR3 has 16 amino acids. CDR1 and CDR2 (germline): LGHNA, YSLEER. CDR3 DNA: TGCGCCAGCAGCCACAAGGGACTAGCGTGGGGCAATGAGCAGTTCTTC. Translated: CASSHKGLAWGNEQFF.

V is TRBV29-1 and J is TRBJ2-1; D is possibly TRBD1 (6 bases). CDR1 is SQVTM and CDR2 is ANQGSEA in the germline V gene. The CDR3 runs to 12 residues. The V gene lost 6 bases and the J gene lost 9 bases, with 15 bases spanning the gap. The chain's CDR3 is CSVGAVGAEQFF. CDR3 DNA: TGCAGCGTCGGGGCCGTGGGGGCTGAGCAGTTCTTC.

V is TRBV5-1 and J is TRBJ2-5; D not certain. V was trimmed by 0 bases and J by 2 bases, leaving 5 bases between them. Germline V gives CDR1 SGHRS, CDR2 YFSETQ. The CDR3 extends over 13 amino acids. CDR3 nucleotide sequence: TGCGCCAGCAGCTTGGCGCAGCAAGAGACCCAGTACTTC. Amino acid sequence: CASSLAQQETQYF.

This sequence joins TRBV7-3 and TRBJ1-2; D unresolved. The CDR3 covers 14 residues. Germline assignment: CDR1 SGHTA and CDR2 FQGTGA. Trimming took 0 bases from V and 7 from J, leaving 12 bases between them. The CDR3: CASSLTRSTRGYTF. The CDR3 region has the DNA TGTGCCAGCAGCTTAACGAGATCCACGCGTGGCTACACCTTC.

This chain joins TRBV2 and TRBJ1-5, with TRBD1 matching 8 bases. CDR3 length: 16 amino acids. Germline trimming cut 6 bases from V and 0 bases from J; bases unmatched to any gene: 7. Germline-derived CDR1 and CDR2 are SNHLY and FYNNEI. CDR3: CASRKQGDLSNQPQHF. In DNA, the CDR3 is TGTGCCAGCAGGAAACAGGGGGACCTTAGCAATCAGCCCCAGCATTTT.

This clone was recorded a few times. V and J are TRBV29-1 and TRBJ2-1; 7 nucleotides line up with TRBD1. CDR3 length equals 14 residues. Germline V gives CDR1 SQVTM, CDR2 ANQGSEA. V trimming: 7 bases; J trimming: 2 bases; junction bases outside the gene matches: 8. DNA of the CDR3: TGCAGCGCGCCCCCGGGACAGCCCTACAATGAGCAGTTCTTC. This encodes CSAPPGQPYNEQFF.

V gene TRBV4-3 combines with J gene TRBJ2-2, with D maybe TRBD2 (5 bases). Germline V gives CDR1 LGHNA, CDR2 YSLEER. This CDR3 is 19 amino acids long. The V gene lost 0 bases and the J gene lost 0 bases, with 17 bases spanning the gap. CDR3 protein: CASSQDGPIAPPNTGELFF. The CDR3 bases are TGCGCCAGCAGCCAAGATGGTCCCATAGCGCCACCGAACACCGGGGAGCTGTTTTTT.

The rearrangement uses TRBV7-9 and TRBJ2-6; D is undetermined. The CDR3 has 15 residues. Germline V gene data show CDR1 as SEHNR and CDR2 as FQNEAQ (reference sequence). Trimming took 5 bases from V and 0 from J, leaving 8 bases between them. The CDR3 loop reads CASSHQHSGANVLTF. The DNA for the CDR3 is TGTGCCAGCAGCCACCAACACTCTGGGGCCAACGTCCTGACTTTC. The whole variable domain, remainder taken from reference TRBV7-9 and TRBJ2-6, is DTGVSQNPRHKITKRGQNVTFRCDPISEHNRLYWYRQTLGQGPEFLTYFQNEAQLEKSRLLSDRFSAERPKGSFSTLEIQRTEQGDSAMYLCASSHQHSGANVLTFGAGSRLTVL.

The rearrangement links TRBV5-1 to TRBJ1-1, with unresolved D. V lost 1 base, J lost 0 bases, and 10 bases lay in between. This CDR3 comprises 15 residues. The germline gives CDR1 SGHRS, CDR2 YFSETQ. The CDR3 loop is CASSLTATMNTEAFF. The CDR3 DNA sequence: TGCGCCAGCAGCTTGACCGCCACTATGAACACTGAAGCTTTCTTT.

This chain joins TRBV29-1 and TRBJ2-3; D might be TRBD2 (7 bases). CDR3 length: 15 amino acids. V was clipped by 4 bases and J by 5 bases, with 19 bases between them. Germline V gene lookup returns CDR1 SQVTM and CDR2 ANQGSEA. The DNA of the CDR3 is TGCAGCGTTGCGAGGGGGGGAGGGACGGTAGATACGCAGTATTTT. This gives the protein CSVARGGGTVDTQYF.

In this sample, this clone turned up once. CDR3 protein: CASSYAGVGGELFF. The DNA of the CDR3 is TGTGCCAGCAGTTACGCGGGAGTCGGCGGGGAGCTGTTTTTT. The chain joins TRBV6-6 to TRBJ2-2, with TRBD2 matching over 7 bases. Unmatched junction bases numbered 4, after V lost 2 bases and J lost 7 bases. The CDR3 runs 14 residues. Germline CDR1 reads MNHNY; CDR2 reads SVGAGI (reference sequence).

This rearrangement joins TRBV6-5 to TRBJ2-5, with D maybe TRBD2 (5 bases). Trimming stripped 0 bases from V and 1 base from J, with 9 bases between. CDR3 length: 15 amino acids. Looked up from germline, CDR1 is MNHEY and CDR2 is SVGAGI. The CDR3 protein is CASSYSRLAQETQYF. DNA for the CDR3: TGTGCCAGCAGTTACTCTCGGCTAGCCCAAGAGACCCAGTACTTC.

The CDR3 loop is CASSQGGPGAEAFF. CDR3 in DNA: TGTGCCAGCAGCCAAGGGGGCCCGGGGGCTGAAGCTTTCTTT. V gene TRBV3-1 (or the pseudogene TRBV3-2) combines with J gene TRBJ1-1; D possibly corresponds to TRBD1 (5 bases). The CDR3 is 14 residues long. V gave up 1 base and J gave up 6 bases, with 12 bases separating them. Germline CDR1 is LGHDT and CDR2 is YNNKEL (reference sequence).

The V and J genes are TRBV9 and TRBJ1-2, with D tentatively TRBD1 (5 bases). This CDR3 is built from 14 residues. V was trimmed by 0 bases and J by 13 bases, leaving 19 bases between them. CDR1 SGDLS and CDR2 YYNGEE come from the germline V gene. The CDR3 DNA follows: TGTGCCAGCAGCGTAGGACAGCGCTCCGATGGGGTCACCTTC. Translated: CASSVGQRSDGVTF.

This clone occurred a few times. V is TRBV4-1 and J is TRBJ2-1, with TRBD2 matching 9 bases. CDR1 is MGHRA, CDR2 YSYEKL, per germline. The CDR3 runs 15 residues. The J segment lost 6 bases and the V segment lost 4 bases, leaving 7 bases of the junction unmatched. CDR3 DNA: TGCGCCAGCAGCCGCGGGGGGGCCATCGGCAATGAGCAGTTCTTC. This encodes CASSRGGAIGNEQFF.

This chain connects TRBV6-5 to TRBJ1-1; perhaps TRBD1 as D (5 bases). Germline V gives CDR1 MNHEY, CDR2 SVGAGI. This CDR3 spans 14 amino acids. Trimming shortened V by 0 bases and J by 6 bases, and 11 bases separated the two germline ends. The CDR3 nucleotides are TGTGCCAGCAGTTACTCCGGGGGATACCCTGAAGCTTTCTTT. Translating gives CASSYSGGYPEAFF.

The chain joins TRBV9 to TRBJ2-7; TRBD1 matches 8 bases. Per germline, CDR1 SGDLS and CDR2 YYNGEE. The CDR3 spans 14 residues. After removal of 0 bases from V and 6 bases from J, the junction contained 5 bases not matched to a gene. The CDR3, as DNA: TGTGCCAGCAGCGTAGACCCCGGACAGGGCGAGCAGTACTTC. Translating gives CASSVDPGQGEQYF. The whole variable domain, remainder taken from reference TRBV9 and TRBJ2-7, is DSGVTQTPKHLITATGQRVTLRCSPRSGDLSVYWYQQSLDQGLQFLIQYYNGEERAKGNILERFSAQQFPDLHSELNLSSLELGDSALYFCASSVDPGQGEQYFGPGTRLTVT.

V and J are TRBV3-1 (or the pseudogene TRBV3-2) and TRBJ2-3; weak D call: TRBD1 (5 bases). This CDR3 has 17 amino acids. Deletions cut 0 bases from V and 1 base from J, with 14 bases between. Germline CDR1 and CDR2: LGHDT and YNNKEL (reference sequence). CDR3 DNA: TGTGCCAGCAGCCAAGATCTCAGGGATGGGGGCACAGATACGCAGTATTTT. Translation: CASSQDLRDGGTDTQYF.

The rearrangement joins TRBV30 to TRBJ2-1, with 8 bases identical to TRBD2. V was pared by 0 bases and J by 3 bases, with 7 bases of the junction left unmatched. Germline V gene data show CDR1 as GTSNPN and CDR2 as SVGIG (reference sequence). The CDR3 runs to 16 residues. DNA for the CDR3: TGTGCCTGGAGTGTACCGGGGGGGCCCTACTACAATGAGCAGTTCTTC. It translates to CAWSVPGGPYYNEQFF.

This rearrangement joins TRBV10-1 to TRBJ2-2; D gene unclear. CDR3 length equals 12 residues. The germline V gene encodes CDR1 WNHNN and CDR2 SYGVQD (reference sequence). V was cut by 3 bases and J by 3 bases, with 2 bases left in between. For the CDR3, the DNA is TGCGCCAGCAGTGACTACACCGGGGAGCTGTTTTTT. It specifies CASSDYTGELFF.

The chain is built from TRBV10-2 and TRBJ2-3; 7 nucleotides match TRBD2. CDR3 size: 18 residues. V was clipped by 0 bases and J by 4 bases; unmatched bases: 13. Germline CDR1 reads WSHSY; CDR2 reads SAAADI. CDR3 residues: CASSESPGWAGVSDTQYF. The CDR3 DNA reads TGCGCCAGCAGTGAGTCGCCCGGGTGGGCGGGAGTGTCAGATACGCAGTATTTT.